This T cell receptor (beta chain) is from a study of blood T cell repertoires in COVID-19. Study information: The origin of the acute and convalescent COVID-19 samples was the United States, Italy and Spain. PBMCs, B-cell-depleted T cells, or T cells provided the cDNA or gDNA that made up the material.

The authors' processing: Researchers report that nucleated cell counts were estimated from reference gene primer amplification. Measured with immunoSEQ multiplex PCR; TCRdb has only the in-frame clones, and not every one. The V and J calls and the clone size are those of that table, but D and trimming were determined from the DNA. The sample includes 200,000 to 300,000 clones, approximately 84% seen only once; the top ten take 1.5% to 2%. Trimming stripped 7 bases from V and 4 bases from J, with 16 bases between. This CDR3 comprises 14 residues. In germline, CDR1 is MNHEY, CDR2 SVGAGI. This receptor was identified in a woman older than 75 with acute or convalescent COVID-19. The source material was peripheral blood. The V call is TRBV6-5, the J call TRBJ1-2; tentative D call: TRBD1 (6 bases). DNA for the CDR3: TGTGCCAGCACTCCAACAGGGTTAGGCTATGGCTACACCTTC. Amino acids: CASTPTGLGYGYTF.